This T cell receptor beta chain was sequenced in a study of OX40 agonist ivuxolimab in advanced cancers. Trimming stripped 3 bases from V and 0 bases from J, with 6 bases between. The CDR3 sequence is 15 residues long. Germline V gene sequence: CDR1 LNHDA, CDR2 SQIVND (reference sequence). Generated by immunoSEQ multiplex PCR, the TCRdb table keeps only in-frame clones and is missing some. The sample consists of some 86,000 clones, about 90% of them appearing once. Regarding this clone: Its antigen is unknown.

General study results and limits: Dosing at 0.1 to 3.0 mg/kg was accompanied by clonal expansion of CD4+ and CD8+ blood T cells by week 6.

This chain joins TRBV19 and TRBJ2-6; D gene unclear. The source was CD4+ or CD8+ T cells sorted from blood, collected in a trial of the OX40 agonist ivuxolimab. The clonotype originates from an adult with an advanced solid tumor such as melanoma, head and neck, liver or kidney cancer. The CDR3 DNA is TGTGCCAGTAGTATCGAAAACTCTGGGGCCAACGTCCTGACTTTC. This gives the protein CASSIENSGANVLTF. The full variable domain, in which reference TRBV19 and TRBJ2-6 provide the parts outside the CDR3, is DGGITQSPKYLFRKEGQNVTLSCEQNLNHDAMYWYRQDPGQGLRLIYYSQIVNDFQKGDIAEGYSVSREKKESFPLTVTSAQKNPTAFYLCASSIENSGANVLTFGAGSRLTVL.